This TCR beta chain was retrieved from a study of identical twins. Study outcomes and limitations: Rather than following the same donors, the conclusions depended on cross-sectional statistical analysis.

MiXCR, applied by TCRdb to the 5' RACE reads, yields one record per CDR3 protein. The data hold about 220,000 distinct CDR3 sequences, with 7.5% observed a single time. This clonotype was recorded a few times. Its antigen is as yet unknown. Germline values: CDR1 MNHEY, CDR2 SVGEGT. The CDR3 is 13 amino acids. V lost 1 base and J 10 bases, leaving 11 bases between the germline ends. The sample also formed part of further work on yellow fever vaccine responses in identical twins. This second study says: Reportedly, twins showed a vaccine T cell response that looked partly convergent and partly personalized.

Source material: memory (CD45RO+) T cells sorted from blood. The chain joins TRBV6-2 or TRBV6-3 to TRBJ2-1, with D perhaps TRBD1 (6 bases). The sequence came from a woman between 18 and 29 years old in good health. CDR3 sequence: CASSYFEGGEQFF. For the CDR3, the DNA is TGTGCCAGCAGTTACTTCGAAGGGGGAGAGCAGTTCTTC.